This TCR beta chain was recorded in a study of Graves' ophthalmopathy and Graves' hyperthyroidism. Researchers turned away patients with other autoimmune diseases, uncontrolled infections, pregnancy or lactation. A volume of 8 to 10 ml of fresh peripheral blood supplied the PBMCs. Amplification of TCR beta CDR3 regions used RNA transcripts. An initial RT-PCR round employing HTBI primers preceded a second-round multiplex PCR. From the multiplex PCR reads, TCRdb called clonotypes with MiXCR, one entry per CDR3 protein. This sample has hundreds of thousands of distinct CDR3 sequences, with 20% to 25% found just once. The CDR3 length is 14 residues. After removal of 4 bases from V and 7 bases from J, the junction contained 4 bases not matched to a gene. CDR1 and CDR2 (germline): MNHEY, SMNVEV (reference sequence). This clonotype was seen a few times.

The sequenced material came from peripheral blood. The chain links TRBV27 to TRBJ1-6, with 7 bases matching TRBD1. The clonotype comes from a woman aged 18 to 35 with stable Graves' hyperthyroidism. The CDR3: CASSYRQGNSPLHF. The CDR3 bases are TGTGCCAGCAGTTATAGACAGGGCAATTCACCCCTCCACTTT.